The source of this TCR beta chain is a study of blood T cells in healthy people across ages. General observations from the study: Diversity was estimated from one million T cells, and these estimates were considered underestimates. Greater diversity and more naive CD4+ cells were seen in long-lived donors than in aged donors.

As concerns this clonotype: Its antigen is not identified.

With each sample, at least 5 micrograms of total RNA were extracted. For the second PCR, which ran for about 6 to 11 cycles, a sample-barcoded 5' primer and a J-beta primer mix were used. From the 5' RACE reads, TCRdb called clonotypes with MiXCR, one entry per CDR3 protein. The sample has around 970,000 distinct CDR3 sequences; roughly 51% are singletons. This TCR derives from a woman between 55 and 75 years old in good health. Sequences were obtained from blood.

CDR3 amino acids: CSAWTGSSYEQYF. The CDR3 DNA follows: TGCAGTGCGTGGACAGGGAGCTCCTACGAGCAGTACTTC. V usage is TRBV20-1 and J usage is TRBJ2-7, with 8 bases lining up with TRBD1. The germline gives CDR1 DFQATT, CDR2 SNEGSKA (reference sequence). Losses at the gene ends were 6 bases for V and 0 bases for J; bases not matched to a gene: 4. There are 13 residues in the CDR3.